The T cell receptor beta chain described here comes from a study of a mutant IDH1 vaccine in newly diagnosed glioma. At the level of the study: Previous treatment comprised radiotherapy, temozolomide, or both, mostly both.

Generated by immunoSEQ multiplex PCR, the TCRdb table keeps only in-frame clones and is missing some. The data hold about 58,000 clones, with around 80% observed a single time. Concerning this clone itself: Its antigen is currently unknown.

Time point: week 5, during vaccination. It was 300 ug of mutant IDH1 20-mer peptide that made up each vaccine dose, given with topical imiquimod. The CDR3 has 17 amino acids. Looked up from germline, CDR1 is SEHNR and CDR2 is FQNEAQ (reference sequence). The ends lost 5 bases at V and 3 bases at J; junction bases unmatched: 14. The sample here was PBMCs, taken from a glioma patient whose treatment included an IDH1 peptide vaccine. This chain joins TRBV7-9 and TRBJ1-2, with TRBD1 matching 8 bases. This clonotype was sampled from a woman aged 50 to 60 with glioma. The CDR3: CASSPRTGPSEDYGYTF. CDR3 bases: TGTGCCAGCAGCCCTCGGACAGGGCCGTCTGAGGACTATGGCTACACCTTC. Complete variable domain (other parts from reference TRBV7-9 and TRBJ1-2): DTGVSQNPRHKITKRGQNVTFRCDPISEHNRLYWYRQTLGQGPEFLTYFQNEAQLEKSRLLSDRFSAERPKGSFSTLEIQRTEQGDSAMYLCASSPRTGPSEDYGYTFGSGTRLTVV.